Listed below are T cell receptor beta chains from one sample, sequenced in a study of blood T cell repertoires in COVID-19. TCRdb's copy holds only in-frame clones and misses some; the assay was immunoSEQ multiplex PCR. The sample contains 190,000 or so clones, around nine tenths of which appear only once. Sequencing used peripheral blood. These receptors all stem from a man aged 35 to 55 with acute or convalescent COVID-19. The CDR3 runs from the conserved cysteine through the conserved F or W. A D gene is named only where the DNA matches it firmly. A clone size is listed for some rows: how often the clone was seen (once, few, many), or a class if it is expanded.

-,TRBV5-6,TRBJ1-5,-,TGTGCCAGCAGCGCCAGAAATCAGCCCCAGCATTTT,CASSARNQPQHF
-,TRBV11-3,TRBJ2-1,TRBD2,TGTGCCAGCAGCCTAGCCGCCGGGACTAGCGGGGGTTATGAGCAGTTCTTC,CASSLAAGTSGGYEQFF
-,TRBV28,TRBJ2-1,-,TGTGCCAGCAGTTTAGGGGGCGCAAGGTCCTACAATGAGCAGTTCTTC,CASSLGGARSYNEQFF
-,TRBV11-3,TRBJ2-2,-,TGTGCCAGCAGCTTAGAGACAGGAGGGGGCCCCGGGGAGCTGTTTTTT,CASSLETGGGPGELFF
-,TRBV3-1/TRBV3-2,TRBJ2-1,TRBD2,TGTGCCAGCAGCCAAGATATTCGGACTAGCGGGGGGAGCTCCTACAATGAGCAGTTCTTC,CASSQDIRTSGGSSYNEQFF
-,TRBV3-1/TRBV3-2,TRBJ2-1,TRBD1,TGTGCCAGCAGCCTTGGACAGGGGCACAACAATGAGCAGTTCTTC,CASSLGQGHNNEQFF
-,TRBV19,TRBJ1-6,TRBD1,TGTGCCAGTAGGGATCAGGGGGCCTATAATTCACCCCTCCACTTT,CASRDQGAYNSPLHF
-,TRBV7-9,TRBJ2-7,TRBD2,TGTGCCAGCAGACGAGGACTAGCGGGTAACTACGAGCAGTACTTC,CASRRGLAGNYEQYF
-,TRBV9,TRBJ1-4,TRBD1,TGTGCCAGCAGCGTAGACAGGGGGGGTGAAAAACTGTTTTTT,CASSVDRGGEKLFF
-,TRBV2,TRBJ1-1,-,TGTGCCAGCAGTGAAACAGGGCTGGGCACTGAAGCTTTCTTT,CASSETGLGTEAFF
-,TRBV10-2,TRBJ1-2,TRBD1,TGCGCCAGCAGTGAGCAGGGGGCGTGGACAGATGGCTACACCTTC,CASSEQGAWTDGYTF
-,TRBV7-3,TRBJ2-5,-,TGTGCCAGCAGCGCAACTGCAGGGTTCCAAGAGACCCAGTACTTC,CASSATAGFQETQYF
few,TRBV6-2/TRBV6-3,TRBJ1-6,TRBD1,TGTGCCAGCAGTCGGACAGGACCCAATTCACCCCTCCACTTT,CASSRTGPNSPLHF
-,TRBV10-3,TRBJ2-5,TRBD1,TGTGCCATCAGTGAGGGGGGACAGGAGGGGCAAGAGACCCAGTACTTC,CAISEGGQEGQETQYF
few,TRBV30,TRBJ1-5,-,TGTGCCTGGAGTGGCTGGCCGGGGAATAGCAATCAGCCCCAGCATTTT,CAWSGWPGNSNQPQHF